Here is one T cell receptor (beta chain) with its context. As yet, its antigen is unknown. Germline CDR1 is LGHNA and CDR2 is YSLEER. The CDR3 runs 15 residues. The germline V and J ends were trimmed by 4 bases and 4 bases, with 16 bases remaining between them. The data stem from a study of T cell responses to AZD1222 COVID-19 vaccine. Overall study findings and caveats: In the spike-specific TCR repertoire, nearly half reportedly target unmutated variant regions. Repertoires in all cases were sampled only once the peak T cell response had passed.

This table comes from immunoSEQ multiplex PCR, and its TCRdb copy is limited to in-frame clones, with some not included. Seen here are fewer than 150,000 clones, 70% to 90% observed once, and the top ten hold under 2.5%. This TCR derives from an adult in good health. The sample here was peripheral blood, taken on day 0 of AZD1222 vaccination. The chain combines TRBV4-3 with TRBJ1-2; tentatively, D is TRBD1 (6 bases). This CDR3 reads CASSRSTGFVYGYTF. The CDR3 nucleotides read TGCGCCAGCAGCCGGTCAACAGGGTTTGTCTATGGCTACACCTTC.